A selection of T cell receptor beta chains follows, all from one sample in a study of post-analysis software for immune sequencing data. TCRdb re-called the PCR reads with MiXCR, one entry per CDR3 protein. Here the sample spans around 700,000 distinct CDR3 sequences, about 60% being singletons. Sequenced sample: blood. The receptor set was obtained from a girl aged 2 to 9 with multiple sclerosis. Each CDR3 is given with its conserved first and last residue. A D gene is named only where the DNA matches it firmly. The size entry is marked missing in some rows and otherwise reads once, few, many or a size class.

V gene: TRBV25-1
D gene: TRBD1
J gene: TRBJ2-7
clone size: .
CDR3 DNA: TGTGCCAGCAGCCGACAGGGCTACTCCTACGAGCAGTACTTC
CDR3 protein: CASSRQGYSYEQYF

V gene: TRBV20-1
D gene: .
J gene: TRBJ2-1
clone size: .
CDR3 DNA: TGCAGTACTATAAAAACGGACTACAATGAGCAGTTCTTC
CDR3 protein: CSTIKTDYNEQFF

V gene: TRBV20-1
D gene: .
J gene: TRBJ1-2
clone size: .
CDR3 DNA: TGCAGTGCAGGAGGTGTAGGAGGCTACACCTTC
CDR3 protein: CSAGGVGGYTF

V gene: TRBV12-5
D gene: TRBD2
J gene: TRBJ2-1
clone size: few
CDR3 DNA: TGTGCTAGTGGTCCCGGACTAGCGGGAGACAATGAGCAGTTCTTC
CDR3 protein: CASGPGLAGDNEQFF

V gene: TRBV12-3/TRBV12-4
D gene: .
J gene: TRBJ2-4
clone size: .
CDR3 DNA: TGTGCCAGCAGTTTCAGCGGGTTCCTAGCCAAAAACATTCAGTACTTC
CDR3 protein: CASSFSGFLAKNIQYF

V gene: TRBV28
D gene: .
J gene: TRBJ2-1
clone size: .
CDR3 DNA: TGTGCCACCCAAAGACCCAGAGACAGTTACAATGAGCAGTTCTTC
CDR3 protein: CATQRPRDSYNEQFF

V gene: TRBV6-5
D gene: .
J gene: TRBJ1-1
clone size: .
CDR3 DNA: TGTGCCAGCAGTTACGGGGGTCTAGGTGCGCACACTGAAGCTTTCTTT
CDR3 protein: CASSYGGLGAHTEAFF

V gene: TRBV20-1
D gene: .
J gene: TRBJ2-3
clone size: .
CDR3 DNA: TGCAGTGCGGCCGAGGAGCTAGCAACGGATACGCAGTATTTT
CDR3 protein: CSAAEELATDTQYF

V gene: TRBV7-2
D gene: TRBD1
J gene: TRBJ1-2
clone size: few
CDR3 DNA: TGTGCCAGCAGCCCCCGACAGGGCGGGGGCTACACCTTC
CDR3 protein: CASSPRQGGGYTF

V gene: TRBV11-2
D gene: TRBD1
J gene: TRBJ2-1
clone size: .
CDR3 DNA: TGTGCCAGCAGCTTAGAAGGGGGCTGGGTCGAGAGTATGAAACCTTACAATGAGCAGTTCTTC
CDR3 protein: CASSLEGGWVESMKPYNEQFF

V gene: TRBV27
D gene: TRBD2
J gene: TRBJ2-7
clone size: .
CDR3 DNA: TGTGCCAGCAGTTTATGGGCGGGAGACGTCTACGAGCAGTACTTC
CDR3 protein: CASSLWAGDVYEQYF

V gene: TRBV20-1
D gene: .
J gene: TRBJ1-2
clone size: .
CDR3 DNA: TGCAGTGCTAGGACAGGAGCCTTTGGCTACACCTTC
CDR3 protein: CSARTGAFGYTF

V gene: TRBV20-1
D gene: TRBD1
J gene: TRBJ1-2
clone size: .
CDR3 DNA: TGCAGTGCTAGAGACCTGGGACAGGGAGGTGGCTATGGCTACACCTTC
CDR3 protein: CSARDLGQGGGYGYTF

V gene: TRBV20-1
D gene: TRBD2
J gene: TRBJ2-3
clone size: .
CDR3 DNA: TGCAGTGCTAGACCGAGGACTAGCGGGGGGCGGCAGTATTTT
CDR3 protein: CSARPRTSGGRQYF

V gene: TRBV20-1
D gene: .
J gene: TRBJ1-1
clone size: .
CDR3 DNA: TGCAGTGCTAGGGACTCGGGGCAGCCTGAAGCTTTCTTT
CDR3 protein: CSARDSGQPEAFF

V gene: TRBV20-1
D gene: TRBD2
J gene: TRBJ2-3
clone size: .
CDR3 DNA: TGCAGTGCTAGTGGACTAGCGCCAGATACGCAGTATTTT
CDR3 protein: CSASGLAPDTQYF

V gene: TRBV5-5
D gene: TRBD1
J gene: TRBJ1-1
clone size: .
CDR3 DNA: TGTGCCAGCAGCGAGATTGGGACAGGGATAGGAGCTTTCTTT
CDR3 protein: CASSEIGTGIGAFF

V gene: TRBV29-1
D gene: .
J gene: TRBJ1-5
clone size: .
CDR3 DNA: TGCAGCGTTGGGGGGACTGGGGAGCGCAATCAGCCCCAGCATTTT
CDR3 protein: CSVGGTGERNQPQHF

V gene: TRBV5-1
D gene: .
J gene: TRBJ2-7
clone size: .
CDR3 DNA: TGCGCCAGCAGCTTGGACCCGGGACGGATCGAGCAGTACTTC
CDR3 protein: CASSLDPGRIEQYF

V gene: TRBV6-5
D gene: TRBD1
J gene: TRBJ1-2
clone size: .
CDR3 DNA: TGTGCCAGCAGTTACCACCGGGACAGGGGGGGCTATGGCTACACCTTC
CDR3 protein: CASSYHRDRGGYGYTF

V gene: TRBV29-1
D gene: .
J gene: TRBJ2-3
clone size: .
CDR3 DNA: TGCAGCGTTGAAGTCGGGGGACAAGGCACAGATACGCAGTATTTT
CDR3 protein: CSVEVGGQGTDTQYF

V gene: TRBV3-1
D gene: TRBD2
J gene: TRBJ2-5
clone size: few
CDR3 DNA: TGTGCCAGCAGCCCCGGGACTAGCGTGGTAGAGACCCAGTACTTC
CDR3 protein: CASSPGTSVVETQYF

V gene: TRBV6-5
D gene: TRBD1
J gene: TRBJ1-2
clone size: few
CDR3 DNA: TGTGCCAGCAGGGGACAGGGTTCAAGGGAGGGCTACACCTTC
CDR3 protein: CASRGQGSREGYTF

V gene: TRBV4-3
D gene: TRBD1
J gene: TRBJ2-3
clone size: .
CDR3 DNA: TGCGCCAGCAGCCAGGCTGGGACAGGGAAGGGAGATACGCAGTATTTT
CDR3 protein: CASSQAGTGKGDTQYF

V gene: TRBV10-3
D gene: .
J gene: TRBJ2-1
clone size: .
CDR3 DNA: TGTGCCATCAGTGAGTCGAAGGTCGGGGCCTCCTACAATGAGCAGTTCTTC
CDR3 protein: CAISESKVGASYNEQFF

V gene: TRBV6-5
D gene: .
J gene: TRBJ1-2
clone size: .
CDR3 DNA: TGTGCCAGCCGCGCAGGAGCTCTCTATGGCTACACCTTC
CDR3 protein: CASRAGALYGYTF

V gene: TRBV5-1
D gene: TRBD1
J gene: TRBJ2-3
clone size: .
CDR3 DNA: TGCGCCAGCAGCTACCGACAGGGACCAGGGGCAGATACGCAGTATTTT
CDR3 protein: CASSYRQGPGADTQYF

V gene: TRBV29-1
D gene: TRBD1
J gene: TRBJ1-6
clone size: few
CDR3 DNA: TGCAGCGTCCGGGACAGGGGGCTAGATTCACCCCTCCACTTT
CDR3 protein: CSVRDRGLDSPLHF

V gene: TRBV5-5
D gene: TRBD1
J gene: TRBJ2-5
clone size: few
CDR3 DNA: TGTGCCAGCAGCTTGGGGGACAGGGTCTGGGAGACCCAGTACTTC
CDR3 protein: CASSLGDRVWETQYF

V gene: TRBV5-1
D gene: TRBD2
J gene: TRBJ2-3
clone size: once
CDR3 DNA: TGCGCCAGCAATCGGGGGGGCCCAGATACGCAGTATTTT
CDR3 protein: CASNRGGPDTQYF

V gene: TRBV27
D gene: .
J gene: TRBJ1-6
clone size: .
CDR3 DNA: TGTGCCAGCAGCTATGGGGCCCAAGGATCACCCCTCCACTTT
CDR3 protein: CASSYGAQGSPLHF

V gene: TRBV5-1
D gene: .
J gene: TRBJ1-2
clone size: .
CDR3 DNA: TGCGCCAGCAGCTCCAAGACGGCGGAGTCAGTCCTTAACTATGGCTACACCTTC
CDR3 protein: CASSSKTAESVLNYGYTF

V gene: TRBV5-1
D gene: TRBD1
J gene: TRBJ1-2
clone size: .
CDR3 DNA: TGCGCCAGCAGGGCGAGCAGGGGGCTGGGCTATGACTACACCTTC
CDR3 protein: CASRASRGLGYDYTF

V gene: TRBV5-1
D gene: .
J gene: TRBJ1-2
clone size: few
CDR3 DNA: TGCGCCAGCAGCGCGGCCCAAGTCGGGGATGGCTACACCTTC
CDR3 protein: CASSAAQVGDGYTF

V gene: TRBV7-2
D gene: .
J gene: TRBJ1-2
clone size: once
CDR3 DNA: TGTGCCAGCAGCTCAGTCACGGGACCGACCTATGGCTACACCTTC
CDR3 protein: CASSSVTGPTYGYTF

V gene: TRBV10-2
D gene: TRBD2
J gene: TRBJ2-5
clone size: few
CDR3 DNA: TGCGCCAGCAGTGAAACCGGCGCGGGGGGCGTACAAGAGACCCAGTACTTC
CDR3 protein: CASSETGAGGVQETQYF

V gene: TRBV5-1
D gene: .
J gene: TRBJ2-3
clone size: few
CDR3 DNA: TGCGCCAGCAGCTTTGGGGAGTCCACAGATACGCAGTATTTT
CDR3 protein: CASSFGESTDTQYF

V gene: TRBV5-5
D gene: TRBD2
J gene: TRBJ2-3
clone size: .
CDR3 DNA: TGTGCCAGCAGCTCGGGACTAGCCGCAATAGATACGCAGTATTTT
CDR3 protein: CASSSGLAAIDTQYF

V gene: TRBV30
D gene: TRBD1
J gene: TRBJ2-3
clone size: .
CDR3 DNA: TGTGCCTGGAGTGTAGATTCCCCACAGGGGGCCCCGACAGATACGCAGTATTTT
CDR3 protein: CAWSVDSPQGAPTDTQYF

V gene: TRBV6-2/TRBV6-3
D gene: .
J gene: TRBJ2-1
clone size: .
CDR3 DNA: TGTGCCAGCAGTTACAAGGTCGGTCAGGGGTCCTACAATGAGCAGTTCTTC
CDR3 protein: CASSYKVGQGSYNEQFF